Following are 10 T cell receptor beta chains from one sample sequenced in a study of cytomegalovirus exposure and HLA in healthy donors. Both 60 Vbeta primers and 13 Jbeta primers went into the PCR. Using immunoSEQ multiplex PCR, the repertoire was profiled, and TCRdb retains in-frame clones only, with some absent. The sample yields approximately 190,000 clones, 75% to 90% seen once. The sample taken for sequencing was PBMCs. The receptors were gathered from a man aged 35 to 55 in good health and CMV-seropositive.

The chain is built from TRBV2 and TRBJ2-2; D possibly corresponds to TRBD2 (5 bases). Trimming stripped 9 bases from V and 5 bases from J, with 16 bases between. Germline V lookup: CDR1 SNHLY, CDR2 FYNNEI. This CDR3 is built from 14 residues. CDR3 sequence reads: CARGGSGGTGELFF. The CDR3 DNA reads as TGTGCCAGGGGTGGAAGCGGTGGGACCGGGGAGCTGTTTTTT.

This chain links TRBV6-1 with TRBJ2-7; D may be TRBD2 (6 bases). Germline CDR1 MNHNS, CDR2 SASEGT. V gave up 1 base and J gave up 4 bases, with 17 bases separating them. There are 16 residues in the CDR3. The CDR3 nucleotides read TGTGCCAGCAGTGAAGTAATCCGACTAGAGTTGTACGAGCAGTACTTC. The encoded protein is CASSEVIRLELYEQYF.

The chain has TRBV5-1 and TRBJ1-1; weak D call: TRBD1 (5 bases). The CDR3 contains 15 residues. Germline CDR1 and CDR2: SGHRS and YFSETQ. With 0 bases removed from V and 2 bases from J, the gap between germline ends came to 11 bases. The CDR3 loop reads CASSLAPGQNTEAFF. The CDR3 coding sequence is TGCGCCAGCAGCTTGGCCCCAGGACAAAACACTGAAGCTTTCTTT. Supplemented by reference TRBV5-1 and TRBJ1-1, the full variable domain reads KAGVTQTPRYLIKTRGQQVTLSCSPISGHRSVSWYQQTPGQGLQFLFEYFSETQRNKGNFPGRFSGRQFSNSRSEMNVSTLELGDSALYLCASSLAPGQNTEAFFGQGTRLTVV.

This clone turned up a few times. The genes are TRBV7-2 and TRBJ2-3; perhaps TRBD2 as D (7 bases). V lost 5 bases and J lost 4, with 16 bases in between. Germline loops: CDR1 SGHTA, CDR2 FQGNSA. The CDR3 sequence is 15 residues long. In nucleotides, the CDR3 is TGTGCCAGCAGCATTATGGGGGGGCAAGCAGATACGCAGTATTTT. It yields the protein CASSIMGGQADTQYF.

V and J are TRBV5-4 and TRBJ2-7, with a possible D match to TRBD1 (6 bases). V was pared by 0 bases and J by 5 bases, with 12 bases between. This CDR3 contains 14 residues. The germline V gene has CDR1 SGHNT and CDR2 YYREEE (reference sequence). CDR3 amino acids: CASSLVPGAHEQYF. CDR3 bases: TGTGCCAGCAGCTTGGTTCCAGGGGCCCACGAGCAGTACTTC.

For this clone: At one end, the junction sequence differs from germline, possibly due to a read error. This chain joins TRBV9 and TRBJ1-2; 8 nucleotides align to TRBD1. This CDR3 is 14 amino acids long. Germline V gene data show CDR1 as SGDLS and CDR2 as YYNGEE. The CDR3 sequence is CASTVSGGDYGYTF. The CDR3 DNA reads TGTGCCAGCACCGTATCAGGGGGCGACTATGGCTACACCTTC.

The CDR3 sequence is CATSRQNTPRVLGTEAFF. CDR3 nucleotide sequence: TGTGCCACCAGCAGACAAAATACCCCCAGGGTTTTGGGTACTGAAGCTTTCTTT. The chain carries TRBV15 and TRBJ1-1, with a possible D match to TRBD1 (5 bases). Germline assignment: CDR1 LNHNV and CDR2 YYDKDF (reference sequence). CDR3 length equals 18 residues. Trimming removed 2 bases from V and 5 bases from J, with 24 bases in between. The full variable domain, completed using reference TRBV15 and TRBJ1-1, is DAMVIQNPRYQVTQFGKPVTLSCSQTLNHNVMYWYQQKSSQAPKLLFHYYDKDFNNEADTPDNFQSRRPNTSFCFLDIRSPGLGDTAMYLCATSRQNTPRVLGTEAFFGQGTRLTVV.

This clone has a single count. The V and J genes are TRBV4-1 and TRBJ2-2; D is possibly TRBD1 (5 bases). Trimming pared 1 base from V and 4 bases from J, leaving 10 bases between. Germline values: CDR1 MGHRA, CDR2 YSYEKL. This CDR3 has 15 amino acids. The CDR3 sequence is CASSQVQGGTGELFF. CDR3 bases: TGCGCCAGCAGCCAAGTGCAGGGTGGCACCGGGGAGCTGTTTTTT.

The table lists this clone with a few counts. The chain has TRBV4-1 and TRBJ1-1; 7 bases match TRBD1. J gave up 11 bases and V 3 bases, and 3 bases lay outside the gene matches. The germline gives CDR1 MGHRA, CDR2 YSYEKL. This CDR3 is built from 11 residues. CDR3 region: CASSQQGEAFF. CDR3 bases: TGCGCCAGCAGCCAGCAGGGGGAGGCTTTCTTT.

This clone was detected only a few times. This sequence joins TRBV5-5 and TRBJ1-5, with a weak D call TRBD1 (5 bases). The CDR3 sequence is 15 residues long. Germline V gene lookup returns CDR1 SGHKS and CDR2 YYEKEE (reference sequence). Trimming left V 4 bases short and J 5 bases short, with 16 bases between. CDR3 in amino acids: CASSQDIFHYQPQHF. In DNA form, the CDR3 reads TGTGCCAGCAGCCAGGACATCTTTCACTATCAGCCCCAGCATTTT.